The clone carrying this T cell receptor (beta chain) has just one count. Its antigen is unknown. RNA and DNA were co-extracted from roughly 20-30 mg of unsorted bulk tissue. This entry belongs to a study of tumor-infiltrating lymphocytes in primary liver carcinoma. The study, taken as a whole, reports: Tumor top-250-clone fraction significantly exceeded that of blood (p = 0.039).

The authors made TCR beta cDNA from around 500 ng total RNA with a constant-region primer. Three rounds of nested multiplex PCR with slightly modified ARM-PCR produced TCR beta libraries. With TRBV1-TRBV30 forward primers and a C-beta reverse primer, the first two PCR rounds were run for about 10 cycles each. In TCRdb, the multiplex PCR reads were re-called with MiXCR into one record per CDR3 protein. The sample consists of 99,000 or so distinct CDR3 sequences, 80% to 85% of them appearing once. This CDR3 spans 13 amino acids. CDR1 is SEHNR and CDR2 is FQNEAQ in the germline V gene (reference sequence).

The chain recombines TRBV7-9 with TRBJ2-7, with TRBD2 matching 9 bases. Judging by the DNA end, TRBJ2-1 fits better; the J call may be wrong. This TCR was recovered from a man aged 40-55 years with primary liver carcinoma and hepatitis B virus infection. Sequencing was carried out using liver tumor tissue from sampling region 3. Subset noted: tumor region T3, left-lateral pole. This CDR3 reads CASSLTRGGEQFF. The CDR3 coding sequence is TGTGCCAGCAGCTTAACGCGGGGGGGCGAGCAGTTCTTC.